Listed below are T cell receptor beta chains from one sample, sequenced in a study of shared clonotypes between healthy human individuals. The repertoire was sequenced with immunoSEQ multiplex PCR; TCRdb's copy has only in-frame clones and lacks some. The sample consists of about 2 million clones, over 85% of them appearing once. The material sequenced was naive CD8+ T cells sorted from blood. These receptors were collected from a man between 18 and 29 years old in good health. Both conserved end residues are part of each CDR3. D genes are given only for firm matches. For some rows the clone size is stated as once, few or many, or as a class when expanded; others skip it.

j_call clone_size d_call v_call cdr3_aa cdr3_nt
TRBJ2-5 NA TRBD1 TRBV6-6 CASSYTGVVETQYF TGTGCCAGCAGTTATACAGGGGTGGTTGAGACCCAGTACTTC
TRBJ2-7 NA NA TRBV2 CASSDSISSYEQYF TGTGCCAGCAGTGACAGTATTAGCTCCTACGAGCAGTACTTC
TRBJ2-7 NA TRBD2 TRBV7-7 CASSTNSGSDDEQYF TGTGCTAGCAGCACCAATAGCGGGAGTGACGACGAGCAGTACTTC
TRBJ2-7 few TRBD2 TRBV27 CASSLSLAGVHEQYF TGTGCCAGCAGTTTATCCCTAGCGGGAGTCCACGAGCAGTACTTC
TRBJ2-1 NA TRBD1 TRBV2 CASSELAGGTNEQFF TGTGCCAGCAGTGAATTGGCAGGGGGCACGAATGAGCAGTTCTTC
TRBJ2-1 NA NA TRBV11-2 CASSLGFGVSYNEQFF TGTGCCAGCAGCTTAGGGTTCGGGGTCTCCTACAATGAGCAGTTCTTC
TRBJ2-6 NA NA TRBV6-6 CASSLSSPANVLTF TGTGCCAGCAGTCTCTCCTCACCGGCCAACGTCCTGACTTTC
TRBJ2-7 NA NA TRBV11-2 CASRLTGSSYEQYF TGTGCCAGCAGGTTGACGGGAAGCTCCTACGAGCAGTACTTC
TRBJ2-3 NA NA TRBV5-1 CASSLGTFGGLGDTQYF TGCGCCAGCAGCTTGGGGACCTTTGGGGGCCTGGGCGATACGCAGTATTTT
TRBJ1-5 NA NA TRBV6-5 CATQDGYGNQPQHF TGTGCCACCCAGGACGGTTATGGCAATCAGCCCCAGCATTTT
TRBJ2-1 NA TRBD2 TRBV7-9 CASSLFLLAGVWDEQFF TGTGCCAGCAGCTTATTCTTGCTAGCGGGAGTTTGGGATGAGCAGTTCTTC
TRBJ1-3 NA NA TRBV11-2 CASSPLVGSGNTIYF TGTGCCAGCAGCCCCCTGGTTGGGTCGGGAAACACCATATATTTT
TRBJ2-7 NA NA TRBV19 CASSIDGGGPSYEQYF TGTGCCAGTAGTATAGACGGCGGGGGCCCTTCCTACGAGCAGTACTTC
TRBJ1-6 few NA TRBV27 CASSLMDSGPLHF TGTGCCAGCAGTTTGATGGACTCGGGGCCCCTCCACTTT
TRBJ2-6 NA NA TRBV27 CASSLSAGTGANVLTF TGTGCCAGCAGTTTATCGGCGGGAACTGGGGCCAACGTCCTGACTTTC
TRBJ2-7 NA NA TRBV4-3 CASSQGRHYEQYF TGCGCCAGCAGCCAAGGCCGCCATTACGAGCAGTACTTC
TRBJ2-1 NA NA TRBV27 CASSQDAGYNEQFF TGTGCCAGCAGTCAAGACGCGGGGTACAATGAGCAGTTCTTC
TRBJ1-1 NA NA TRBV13 CASSFSDVIAEAFF TGTGCCAGCAGCTTCTCGGATGTAATCGCTGAAGCTTTCTTT
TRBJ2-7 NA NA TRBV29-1 CSVRSGETYEQYF TGCAGCGTTCGAAGCGGTGAAACGTACGAGCAGTACTTC
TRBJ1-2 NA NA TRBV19 CASRPTGSDYGYTF TGTGCCAGTAGACCGACAGGATCTGACTATGGCTACACCTTC
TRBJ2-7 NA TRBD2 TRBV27 CASSSTSIHEQYF TGTGCCAGCAGTTCGACTAGCATCCACGAGCAGTACTTC
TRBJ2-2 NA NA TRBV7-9 CASQGTENTGELFF TGTGCCAGCCAGGGGACGGAGAACACCGGGGAGCTGTTTTTT
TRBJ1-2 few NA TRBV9 CASSGGYGYTF TGTGCCAGCAGCGGGGGGTATGGCTACACCTTC
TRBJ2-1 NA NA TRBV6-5 CASRDHPGDNEQFF TGTGCCAGCAGGGACCACCCTGGGGACAATGAGCAGTTCTTC
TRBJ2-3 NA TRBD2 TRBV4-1 CASSPGGLAGPPRDF TGCGCCAGCAGCCCAGGAGGCCTAGCGGGCCCTCCACGGGATTTT
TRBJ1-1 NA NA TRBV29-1 CSADLNTEAFF TGCAGCGCCGACCTAAACACTGAAGCTTTCTTT
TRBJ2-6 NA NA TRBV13 CASSWGSGANVLTF TGTGCCAGCAGCTGGGGGAGTGGGGCCAACGTCCTGACTTTC
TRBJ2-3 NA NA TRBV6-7 CASSYRTTTDTQYF TGTGCCAGCAGTTACCGGACGACTACAGATACGCAGTATTTT
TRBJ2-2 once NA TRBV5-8 CASSLVGEAGELFF TGTGCCAGCAGCTTGGTCGGGGAGGCCGGGGAGCTGTTTTTT
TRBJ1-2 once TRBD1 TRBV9 CASSKPGGWGYTF TGTGCCAGCAGCAAACCAGGGGGCTGGGGCTACACCTTC
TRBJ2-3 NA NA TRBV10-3 CAISEPPDTQYF TGTGCCATCAGTGAACCCCCAGATACGCAGTATTTT
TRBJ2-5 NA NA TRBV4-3 CASSQDFLGETQYF TGCGCCAGCAGCCAAGATTTCTTGGGGGAGACCCAGTACTTC
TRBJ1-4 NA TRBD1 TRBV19 CASSRDREGDEKLFF TGTGCCAGTAGTAGGGACAGGGAGGGTGATGAAAAACTGTTTTTT
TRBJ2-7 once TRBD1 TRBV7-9 CASSLAMGQHAYEQYF TGTGCCAGCAGCTTAGCTATGGGACAGCACGCCTACGAGCAGTACTTC
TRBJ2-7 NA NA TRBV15 CATRGTESYEQYF TGTGCCACCAGAGGGACGGAGTCCTACGAGCAGTACTTC
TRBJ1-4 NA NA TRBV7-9 CASSLGGGIEKLFF TGTGCCAGCAGCTTAGGGGGCGGGATTGAAAAACTGTTTTTT
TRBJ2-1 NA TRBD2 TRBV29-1 CSPFGGSRNEQFF TGCAGCCCCTTCGGCGGGAGTCGCAATGAGCAGTTCTTC
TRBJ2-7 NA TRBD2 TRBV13 CASSLGLAGAPYEQYF TGTGCCAGCAGCTTAGGCCTAGCGGGGGCCCCCTACGAGCAGTACTTC
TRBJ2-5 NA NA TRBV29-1 CSVDAGASQETQYF TGCAGCGTTGATGCGGGGGCCTCCCAAGAGACCCAGTACTTC
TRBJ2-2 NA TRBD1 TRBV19 CASSISGTGRSGELFF TGTGCCAGTAGTATCTCCGGGACAGGGCGCTCCGGGGAGCTGTTTTTT
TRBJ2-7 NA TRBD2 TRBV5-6 CASTEAGGTGEQYF TGTGCCAGCACCGAAGCGGGAGGAACTGGCGAGCAGTACTTC
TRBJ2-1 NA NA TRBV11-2 CASSLALAGYNEQFF TGTGCCAGCAGCCTGGCGCTGGCGGGGTACAATGAGCAGTTCTTC
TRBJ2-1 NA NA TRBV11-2 CASRYALNEQFF TGTGCCAGCAGATATGCCCTTAATGAGCAGTTCTTC
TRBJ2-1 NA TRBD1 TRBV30 CAWHNGQGANEQFF TGTGCCTGGCATAACGGACAGGGGGCGAATGAGCAGTTCTTC
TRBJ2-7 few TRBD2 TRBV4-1 CASSLASGGYEQYF TGCGCCAGCAGCCTGGCTAGCGGGGGCTACGAGCAGTACTTC